The clone carrying this T cell receptor beta chain was recorded only once. The record originates from a study of T cells in Graves' hyperthyroidism and ophthalmopathy. Thyroid ultrasound and orbital computed tomography, with clinical symptoms and serum thyroxine and TRAb, informed diagnoses. Extraction of PBMCs used roughly 9.3 ml of fresh peripheral blood. TCR beta CDR3 region amplification was performed from RNA transcripts. When the TCR CDR3 underwent first-round RT-PCR, the HTBI primer set was used. TCRdb re-called the multiplex PCR reads through MiXCR, storing one row per CDR3 protein. This table has more than 600,000 distinct CDR3 sequences, over 15% appearing once. Trimming pared 3 bases from V and 6 bases from J, leaving 20 bases between. This CDR3 region has 16 residues.

The V gene is TRBV12-3 or TRBV12-4, the J gene TRBJ1-2; weak D call: TRBD1 (5 bases). The receptor comes from a man aged 18 to 30 with Graves' hyperthyroidism. Sequencing was done on a sample of blood. The CDR3 nucleotides are TGTGCCAGCAGTTTGAGGTGGGGACCGCGATCGAATGGCTACACCTTC. Its protein is CASSLRWGPRSNGYTF.